This T cell receptor beta chain stems from a study of T cells in Graves' hyperthyroidism and ophthalmopathy. Amplification targeted TCR beta CDR3 regions from RNA transcripts. The HTBI primer set was used in a first-round RT-PCR of the TCR CDR3. TCRdb recomputed calls from the multiplex PCR reads with MiXCR, one row per CDR3 protein. The data show approximately 330,000 distinct CDR3 sequences, 15% to 20% seen once. CDR3 length equals 14 residues. The germline V gene has CDR1 LNHNV and CDR2 YYDKDF (reference sequence). After removal of 0 bases from V and 3 bases from J, the junction contained 1 base not matched to a gene. In patients aged 18 to 65, hyperthyroidism was newly diagnosed, with duration under 2 months.

The J gene is TRBJ1-1, the V gene TRBV15, with TRBD1 matching 7 bases. The clonotype comes from a woman aged 50 to 65 with Graves' hyperthyroidism. Specimen: blood. This chain's CDR3 is CATSRDQGDTEAFF. The CDR3 DNA reads TGTGCCACCAGCAGAGACCAGGGGGACACTGAAGCTTTCTTT.